The 8 T cell receptor beta chains presented below share a single source sample, sequenced in a study of T cell clonality in common variable immunodeficiency. Study-wide points: In common variable immunodeficiency, TCR beta chains reportedly carried fewer deletions and N-nucleotide insertions.

This table comes from immunoSEQ multiplex PCR, and its TCRdb copy is limited to in-frame clones, with some not included. The sample data list several thousand clones. For these receptors, no antigen is known. Sequencing used peripheral blood mononuclear cells. Source of these receptors: a human donor with common variable immunodeficiency.

Points on this clone: Read data end 3 residues before the CDR3 end; the end is taken from the germline J gene. The V call is TRBV7-8, the J call TRBJ2-7, with 7 bases aligning to TRBD1. The trim removed 1 base at V and 2 bases at J, leaving 5 bases unmatched. The CDR3 extends over 15 amino acids. The germline V gene has CDR1 SGHVS and CDR2 FQNEAQ. The CDR3 DNA, read in part, is TGTGCCAGCAGCTTAGAACAGGGGCCAACCTACGAG. It codes for CASSLEQGPTYE. The entire CDR3 protein reads CASSLEQGPTYEQYF. Using reference TRBV7-8 and TRBJ2-7 for the parts outside the CDR3, the full variable domain is GAGVSQSPRYKVAKRGQDVALRCDPISGHVSLFWYQQALGQGPEFLTYFQNEAQLDKSGLPSDRFFAERPEGSVSTLKIQRTQQEDSAVYLCASSLEQGPTYEQYFGPGTRLTVT.

Worth noting for this clone: The CDR3 is cut off 3 residues early in the read; its end comes from the germline J gene. The chain recombines TRBV20-1 with TRBJ2-3; 10 bases fit TRBD2. With V trimmed by 6 bases and J by 4 bases, 10 bases remained unmatched. Germline CDR1 reads DFQATT; CDR2 reads SNEGSKA (reference sequence). CDR3 size: 15 residues. The CDR3 bases that were read are TGCAGTGCCCTTCCTAGCGGGAGTGGTTCAGATACG. It encodes CSALPSGSGSDT. The CDR3 as a whole reads CSALPSGSGSDTQYF.

Points on this clone: The CDR3 end falls 3 residues outside the read, so it is completed with the germline J gene. This sequence joins TRBV5-1 and TRBJ2-7; 8 positions agree with TRBD1. CDR1 SGHRS and CDR2 YFSETQ come from the germline V gene. The CDR3 sequence is 14 residues long. The V and J ends lost 1 base and 2 bases, in that order; junction bases with no gene match: 2. The CDR3 reads CASSLPGGAYEQYF. The sequenced CDR3 bases are TGCGCCAGCAGCTTGCCAGGGGGCGCCTACGAG. The complete variable domain, with remaining parts taken from reference TRBV5-1 and TRBJ2-7, reads KAGVTQTPRYLIKTRGQQVTLSCSPISGHRSVSWYQQTPGQGLQFLFEYFSETQRNKGNFPGRFSGRQFSNSRSEMNVSTLELGDSALYLCASSLPGGAYEQYFGPGTRLTVT.

Regarding this clone: Coverage ceases 3 residues before the CDR3 finishes, and the germline J gene fills in the end. The chain carries TRBV7-6 and TRBJ2-1; D gene ambiguous. This CDR3 spans 15 amino acids. Germline lookup yields CDR1 SGHVS and CDR2 FNYEAQ. V was clipped by 2 bases and J by 7 bases, with 15 bases between them. Incomplete CDR3 DNA: TGTGCCAGCAGCTTAAAAATTTCTAACGCGAATGAG. It yields the protein CASSLKISNANE. The whole CDR3 protein reads CASSLKISNANEQFF.

This clone is deemed medium-sized by its frequency. Read data end 3 residues before the CDR3 end; the end is taken from the germline J gene. The J gene is TRBJ2-3, the V gene TRBV14; maybe TRBD1 (6 bases). Germline CDR1 is SGHDN and CDR2 is FVKESK. This CDR3 region has 14 residues. Trimming shortened V by 3 bases and J by 4 bases, and 11 bases separated the two germline ends. The CDR3 sequence: CASSHQEGADTQYF. Incomplete CDR3 DNA: TGTGCCAGCAGCCACCAAGAGGGGGCAGATACG.

As to this clone: Read sequence stops 3 residues before the CDR3 end, and the germline J gene provides the missing end. The V gene is TRBV6-1, the J gene TRBJ2-5, with D uncertain. CDR1 is MNHNS, CDR2 SASEGT, per germline. The CDR3 spans 14 residues. V gave up 2 bases and J gave up 5 bases, with 12 bases separating them. CDR3 region: CASSELLNRETQYF. The sequenced part of the CDR3 DNA is TGTGCCAGCAGTGAACTACTCAACCGGGAGACC.

Concerning this clone itself: The read terminates 3 residues before the CDR3 end, so the remaining end is supplied by the germline J gene. This chain connects TRBV5-1 to TRBJ1-6; 10 bases are a match to TRBD1. Germline V CDR1 and CDR2: SGHRS, YFSETQ. CDR3 length: 15 amino acids. V lost 4 bases and J lost 9; bases outside the gene matches: 7. The covered CDR3 bases are TGCGCCAGCAGCCCCCTGCGGACAGGGGGTTCACCC. It translates to CASSPLRTGGSP. The whole CDR3 protein reads CASSPLRTGGSPLHF.

Concerning this clone: The read finishes 3 residues shy of the CDR3 end, and the germline J gene is used to complete it. The chain employs TRBV2 and TRBJ2-5; 8 bases align to TRBD1. This CDR3 is 12 amino acids long. V gave up 6 bases and J gave up 4 bases; unmatched junction bases: 1. Germline V gives CDR1 SNHLY, CDR2 FYNNEI. The CDR3 is CASSDRGETQYF. The part of the CDR3 DNA that was read is TGTGCCAGCAGCGACAGGGGAGAGACC.